This TCR beta chain stems from a study of cytomegalovirus exposure and HLA in healthy donors. The CDR3 has 13 residues. V lost 9 bases and J lost 1, with 10 bases in between. In germline, CDR1 is LNHDA, CDR2 SQIVND (reference sequence). As to this clone: Its antigen is currently unknown.

This PCR relied on a set of 60 Vbeta primers and 13 Jbeta primers. Using immunoSEQ multiplex PCR, the repertoire was profiled, and TCRdb retains in-frame clones only, with some absent. The sample lists more than 200,000 clones, roughly 83% occurring once. Broader study findings: Within a later analysis, the majority of CMV-associated TCR beta chains appeared HLA-restricted.

The sequencing sample was made of PBMCs. The sequence was collected from a girl between 10 and 17 years old in good health and CMV-seronegative. The J gene is TRBJ1-5, the V gene TRBV19, with D perhaps matching TRBD1 (6 bases). CDR3 nucleotide sequence: TGTGCCAGCCGAGGACAGAGCAATCAGCCCCAGCATTTT. Translated: CASRGQSNQPQHF.